These 4 T cell receptor beta chains came from one sample sequenced in a study of shared clonotypes between healthy human individuals. Only in-frame clones appear in the TCRdb table, and some are missing; sequencing was by immunoSEQ multiplex PCR. The sample lists under 600,000 clones, roughly 79% occurring once. Sequenced material: PBMCs. These receptors were obtained from a woman aged 40 to 50 in good health. Some clones in this sample may be carry-over from other donors' samples.

The chain couples TRBV27 to TRBJ2-7, with 10 bases aligning to TRBD1. The J segment lost 6 bases and the V segment lost 5 bases, leaving 7 bases of the junction unmatched. The CDR3 has 14 residues. The germline gives CDR1 MNHEY, CDR2 SMNVEV (reference sequence). CDR3 residues: CASSRQGARGEQYF. In DNA form, the CDR3 reads TGTGCCAGCAGTAGACAGGGGGCGCGGGGCGAGCAGTACTTC.

V is TRBV27 and J is TRBJ2-1, with D possibly TRBD2 on 5 matching bases. The CDR3 runs to 13 residues. V lost 4 bases and J 7 bases, leaving 11 bases between the germline ends. Germline CDR1 MNHEY, CDR2 SMNVEV (reference sequence). Written as DNA, the CDR3 is TGTGCCAGCAGTTCCCTAGCATGGAATGAGCAGTTCTTC. Protein sequence: CASSSLAWNEQFF.

A few counts support this clone. This rearrangement joins TRBV6-5 to TRBJ1-4, with 10 bases aligning to TRBD1. CDR1 and CDR2 from the germline V gene are MNHEY and SVGAGI. The CDR3 sequence is 15 residues long. V lost 10 bases to trimming and J lost 8 bases; unmatched junction nucleotides: 13. CDR3 region: CANLGTGTGDEKLFF. CDR3 nucleotides: TGTGCCAACCTAGGGACCGGGACAGGGGACGAAAAACTGTTTTTT.

The chain is built from TRBV28 and TRBJ1-1; TRBD1 aligns across 7 bases. J gave up 6 bases and V 10 bases, and 20 bases lay outside the gene matches. Germline lookup yields CDR1 MDHEN and CDR2 SYDVKM. The CDR3 is made up of 16 amino acids. The CDR3: CATRGAGRVKLAEAFF. Written as DNA, the CDR3 is TGTGCCACCAGGGGGGCAGGGCGCGTCAAGTTGGCTGAAGCTTTCTTT. The full variable domain, with the rest looked up from reference TRBV28 and TRBJ1-1, is DVKVTQSSRYLVKRTGEKVFLECVQDMDHENMFWYRQDPGLGLRLIYFSYDVKMKEKGDIPEGYSVSREKKERFSLILESASTNQTSMYLCATRGAGRVKLAEAFFGQGTRLTVV.